The text below deals with one T cell receptor beta chain. This sample is drawn from a study of blood T cell repertoires in COVID-19. Study in general: T cells, B-cell-depleted T cells, or PBMCs provided the cDNA or gDNA that served as material.

Here immunoSEQ multiplex PCR was the method, and the copy in TCRdb shows in-frame clones only, minus some. Among 410,000 or so clones, over 75% were seen once, and the ten largest hold 1.5% to 1.8%. V lost 0 bases and J 1 base, leaving 12 bases between the germline ends. The CDR3 runs 16 residues. Germline V lookup: CDR1 SGHRS, CDR2 YFSETQ. The sample comprised peripheral blood. This TCR derives from a woman aged 35 to 49 with COVID-19, enrolled during active disease. V gene TRBV5-1 combines with J gene TRBJ2-3, with D possibly matching TRBD1 (5 bases). The CDR3: CASSLAKGLGTDTQYF. The CDR3 DNA reads TGCGCCAGCAGCTTGGCCAAGGGGCTGGGCACAGATACGCAGTATTTT. Using reference TRBV5-1 and TRBJ2-3 for the parts outside the CDR3, the full variable domain is KAGVTQTPRYLIKTRGQQVTLSCSPISGHRSVSWYQQTPGQGLQFLFEYFSETQRNKGNFPGRFSGRQFSNSRSEMNVSTLELGDSALYLCASSLAKGLGTDTQYFGPGTRLTVL.